The 4 T cell receptor beta chains presented below share a single source sample, sequenced in a study of blood T cell repertoires in COVID-19 (dated by TCRdb to between 2020 and 2021). Library preparation was by the immunoSEQ multiplex PCR assay. This immuneACCESS table, as held by TCRdb, lists in-frame sequences with V and J called but not all clones. Of the missing ones, under half trace to an unresolved V gene in checked studies; the others have no known cause. Within this sample are 100,000 or so clones, with roughly 86% of them counted one time only. The top ten clones comprise 6% to 7.5% of the sample. The sequenced sample consisted of peripheral blood. These receptor sequences come from a man in his forties or fifties with active or convalescent COVID-19.

This rearrangement joins TRBV5-1 to TRBJ2-1, with D perhaps TRBD1 (5 bases). Trimming shortened V by 0 bases and J by 0 bases, and 13 bases separated the two germline ends. The CDR3 totals 17 residues. Germline-derived CDR1 and CDR2 are SGHRS and YFSETQ. The CDR3 spells CASSLGTGPSSYNEQFF. In nucleotides, the CDR3 is TGCGCCAGCAGCTTGGGCACAGGTCCCAGCTCCTACAATGAGCAGTTCTTC.

A few counts support this clone. The CDR3: CASSEVSKSYSYEQYV. Here the CDR3 DNA reads TGCGCCAGCAGTGAAGTTAGTAAGTCCTACTCCTACGAGCAGTACGTC. The chain employs TRBV10-2 and TRBJ2-7, with no clear D. The CDR3 length is 16 residues. V was cut by 3 bases and J by 0 bases, with 15 bases left in between. CDR1 is WSHSY and CDR2 is SAAADI in the germline V gene.

The chain couples TRBV5-1 to TRBJ2-5; 7 nucleotides align to TRBD1. The CDR3 has 14 residues. Trimming removed 2 bases from V and 5 bases from J; junction bases left unmatched: 6. The germline gives CDR1 SGHRS, CDR2 YFSETQ. The CDR3 loop is CASSLRGGGETQYF. The CDR3 DNA is TGCGCCAGCAGCTTACGAGGGGGCGGGGAGACCCAGTACTTC.

The genes are TRBV27 and TRBJ2-5; 10 nucleotides agree with TRBD2. Germline values: CDR1 MNHEY, CDR2 SMNVEV (reference sequence). Trimming cost V 3 bases and J 5 bases; bases outside gene matches: 3. The CDR3 spans 14 residues. In DNA, the CDR3 is TGTGCCAGCAGTTTTAGCGGGGGGCAGGAGACCCAGTACTTC. The encoded protein is CASSFSGGQETQYF.